Each of the 23 T cell receptor beta chains below was sequenced from the same sample in a study of tumor-infiltrating lymphocytes in primary liver carcinoma (dated by TCRdb to 2016 to 2017). The instrument given in TCRdb is Illumina HiSeq 2500. TCRbeta-specific cDNA was reverse-transcribed from about 500 ng total RNA using a constant-region primer and ProtoScript II reverse transcriptase. TCRbeta libraries were built with three nested multiplex PCR rounds, a slightly modified ARM-PCR procedure. Each of the first two PCR rounds ran for approximately 10 cycles and used multiplex TRBV1-TRBV30 forward primers together with a Cbeta reverse primer. TCRdb ran its own pipeline on the public reads, namely fastp trimming at Q25 and MiXCR clone calling, and kept in-frame beta chains. When rows share a CDR3 protein, they turn into one entry using the most common DNA and genes. This sample is represented by 250,000 to 400,000 distinct CDR3 sequences; about 62% of them were singletons. Approximately 9% of the sample lies in the top ten.

Blood RNA was extracted from unsorted whole blood using TRIzol reagent, and germline DNA was obtained with the DNeasy Blood & Tissue kit. Sequencing was performed on peripheral blood. The origin of the receptors is a man aged 35 to 55 with primary liver carcinoma and hepatitis B virus infection.

The gene calls are TRBV7-9 and TRBJ2-2, with D perhaps assigned TRBD1 or TRBD2 (6 bases each). CDR1 is SEHNR and CDR2 is FQNEAQ in the germline V gene (reference sequence). V lost 6 bases and J lost 4, with 18 bases in between. The CDR3 runs 16 residues. In DNA, the CDR3 is TGTGCCAGCAGTCAAGGGGGGACACTGAGCACCGGGGAGCTGTTTTTT. Encoded protein: CASSQGGTLSTGELFF. The full variable domain, rest sourced from reference TRBV7-9 and TRBJ2-2, is DTGVSQNPRHKITKRGQNVTFRCDPISEHNRLYWYRQTLGQGPEFLTYFQNEAQLEKSRLLSDRFSAERPKGSFSTLEIQRTEQGDSAMYLCASSQGGTLSTGELFFGEGSRLTVL.

The genes are TRBV5-6 and TRBJ2-5; D unresolved. This CDR3 contains 13 residues. Germline CDR1 SGHDT, CDR2 YYEEEE. V shed 4 bases and J shed 7 bases, with 14 bases lying between them. The DNA for the CDR3 is TGTGCCAGCAGCCCGACCCGCTCAGGGACCCAGTACTTC. Translation gives CASSPTRSGTQYF.

The J gene is TRBJ1-5, the V gene TRBV29-1; D uncertain. The CDR3 has 13 residues. V shed 7 bases and J shed 6 bases, with 16 bases lying between them. CDR1 is SQVTM and CDR2 is ANQGSEA in the germline V gene. The CDR3 nucleotides read TGCAGCGCTGAGGGTGAGCTGGGTCAGCCCCAGCATTTT. Its translation is CSAEGELGQPQHF.

The table lists this clonotype with many counts. The chain couples TRBV11-1 to TRBJ2-7; D perhaps matches TRBD1 (6 bases). Trimming removed 5 bases from V and 7 bases from J, with 9 bases in between. The CDR3 contains 11 residues. Germline values: CDR1 SGHAT, CDR2 FQDESV (reference sequence). The CDR3: CASSNQGEQYF. The CDR3 DNA is TGTGCCAGCAGCAACCAGGGGGAGCAGTACTTC.

The chain joins TRBV6-1 to TRBJ1-6; D perhaps matches TRBD1 (5 bases). Germline V gene data show CDR1 as MNHNS and CDR2 as SASEGT. Trimming stripped 1 base from V and 8 bases from J, with 18 bases between. The CDR3 has 17 amino acids. Here the CDR3 DNA reads TGTGCCAGCAGTGAAGAAGCGGACATGGGGTGGTATTCACCCCTCCACTTT. Protein: CASSEEADMGWYSPLHF.

About this clonotype itself: One end of the junction fails to match germline, which may point to a read error. CDR3 coding DNA: TGTGCCAGCAGCTTAGAGAAGGGGAGTCAGTCCTTC. Amino acids: CASSLEKGSQSF. The V call is TRBV11-2, the J call TRBJ2-1; either TRBD1 or TRBD2 may fit D (5 bases each). The CDR3 extends over 12 amino acids. Germline V gene lookup returns CDR1 SGHAT and CDR2 FQNNGV.

This sequence joins TRBV12-3 or TRBV12-4 and TRBJ2-2; no reliable D call. The CDR3 spans 18 residues. V was pared by 7 bases and J by 0 bases, with 21 bases between. The DNA of the CDR3 is TGTGCCAGCAAGGGTCCGGTGAGCGAACACGCGAACACCGGGGAGCTGTTTTTT. This gives the protein CASKGPVSEHANTGELFF.

To note about this clonotype: A read error may explain this, as a much larger clone is one base away. The rearrangement joins TRBV28 to TRBJ2-7; D may be TRBD1 (6 bases). V was pared by 11 bases and J by 0 bases, with 17 bases between. The germline CDR1 and CDR2 sequences are MDHEN and SYDVKM. The length of the CDR3 is 14 residues. CDR3 residues: CAGTLGAFSYEQYF. In nucleotides, the CDR3 is TGTGCCGGCACCTTGGGGGCGTTCTCCTACGAGCAGTACTTC.

As regards this clonotype: The junction shows a germline mismatch at one end, possibly a read error. CDR3: CASSFNPNTGELLF. The CDR3 DNA reads TGTGCCAGCAGTTTTAACCCCAACACCGGGGAGCTGCTTTTT. V is TRBV12-3 or TRBV12-4 and J is TRBJ2-2; D is possibly TRBD2 (5 bases). The CDR3 length is 14 residues.

This clonotype appeared many times. The V and J genes are TRBV10-3 and TRBJ2-1; 7 nucleotides match TRBD1. From germline, CDR1 is ENHRY and CDR2 SYGVKD. The CDR3 runs to 14 residues. V shed 5 bases and J 4 bases; nucleotides not matched to a gene: 5. The CDR3 DNA reads as TGTGCCATCAGTCCGGGACAGAATTACAATGAGCAGTTCTTC. It specifies CAISPGQNYNEQFF.

This clonotype was observed a single time. A read error is possible here, since a much larger clone lies one base away. This chain links TRBV5-6 with TRBJ1-2; TRBD1 agrees at 7 bases. Germline V CDR1 and CDR2: SGHDT, YYEEEE. The CDR3 consists of 15 residues. Germline trimming cut 3 bases from V and 8 bases from J; bases unmatched to any gene: 13. The CDR3 protein is CASSSRWQGDRGYTF. The CDR3 DNA is TGTGCCAGCAGCTCCCGGTGGCAGGGGGACAGAGGCTACACCTTC.

About this clonotype itself: A junction end diverges from the germline sequence, so it may reflect a read error. The chain couples TRBV6-6 to TRBJ2-6, with D possibly TRBD1 on 5 matching bases. The germline V gene encodes CDR1 MNHNY and CDR2 SVGAGI (reference sequence). This CDR3 spans 16 amino acids. The CDR3 loop reads CASSYQVPTGANALTF. The DNA for the CDR3 is TGTGCCAGCAGTTACCAGGTTCCCACTGGGGCCAACGCCCTGACTTTC.

This clonotype was picked up a small number of times. The CDR3 loop reads CASSGGTSGYNEQFF. CDR3 DNA sequence: TGTGCCAGCAGTGGAGGGACTAGCGGGTACAATGAGCAGTTCTTC. V is TRBV6-5 and J is TRBJ2-1; 12 bases fit TRBD2. This CDR3 contains 15 residues. The V gene end was trimmed by 5 bases and the J gene end by 4 bases; junction bases not matched to a gene: 3. Per germline, CDR1 MNHEY and CDR2 SVGAGI.

Regarding this clonotype: A read error may be the cause here, since a much bigger clone is one base away. The V gene is TRBV6-5, the J gene TRBJ2-7; 12 bases match TRBD2. This CDR3 spans 16 amino acids. Looked up from germline, CDR1 is MNHEY and CDR2 is SVGAGI. CDR3 nucleotide sequence: TGTGTCAGCAGTCTCCTATCTGGGCTAGCGGGAGGGGAGCAGTACTTC. Its translation is CVSSLLSGLAGGEQYF.

The rearrangement joins TRBV11-3 to TRBJ2-3; the D gene is possibly TRBD2 (6 bases). The ends were cut back, 7 bases at V and 3 bases at J, with 14 bases in the middle. The CDR3 contains 14 residues. The germline V gene has CDR1 SGHNT and CDR2 YENEEA. The CDR3 sequence: CASNSEAGTDTQYF. The CDR3 DNA is TGTGCCAGCAACTCGGAGGCGGGGACAGATACGCAGTATTTT.

This clonotype was seen many times. The chain has TRBV29-1 and TRBJ2-1; 7 bases are shared with TRBD2. V lost 2 bases and J lost 9; bases outside the gene matches: 7. The CDR3 has 13 residues. Germline CDR1 reads SQVTM; CDR2 reads ANQGSEA. The CDR3 sequence is CSVEIGGRGEQFF. The CDR3 nucleotides are TGCAGCGTTGAAATTGGTGGGAGGGGTGAGCAGTTCTTC.

As for this clonotype: A junction end diverges from the germline sequence, so it may reflect a read error. V and J are TRBV10-2 and TRBJ2-4; D is perhaps TRBD2 (6 bases). The CDR3 loop spans 16 amino acids. In germline, CDR1 is WSHSY, CDR2 SAAADI. As DNA, the CDR3 is TGCACCAGCAGTGATCTTAGCGGAGCCGCCAAAAACATTCGGTACTTC. It translates to CTSSDLSGAAKNIRYF.

With regard to this clonotype: A read error is possible here, since a much larger clone lies one base away. The missing conserved phenylalanine or tryptophan at the end of this CDR3 makes a read error likely. This chain joins TRBV6-5 and TRBJ2-6; D may be TRBD1 (5 bases). The CDR3 contains 16 residues. Trimming removed 7 bases from V and 4 bases from J, with 17 bases in between. Germline lookup yields CDR1 MNHEY and CDR2 SVGAGI. This CDR3 is CASNRPQGTGANVLTL. The CDR3 DNA is TGTGCCAGCAACCGTCCTCAGGGAACCGGGGCCAACGTCCTGACTCTC.

This clonotype was detected many times. The rearrangement uses TRBV29-1 and TRBJ1-2; D is ambiguous. The CDR3 covers 13 residues. Germline V lookup: CDR1 SQVTM, CDR2 ANQGSEA. Trimming shortened V by 4 bases and J by 7 bases, and 16 bases separated the two germline ends. CDR3 nucleotide sequence: TGCAGCGTTGGGGCCGCGGGGAGCGGTGGCTACACCTTC. It codes for CSVGAAGSGGYTF.

With respect to this clonotype: The junction does not match germline at one end; this may be a read error. The chain uses TRBV6-1 and TRBJ1-5; D is perhaps TRBD1 (5 bases). From germline, CDR1 is MNHNS and CDR2 SASEGT. The CDR3 contains 14 residues. CDR3 nucleotides: TGTGCCAGCCGCCTGGGGCAGAGCAATCAGCCCCAGCTTTTT. Translation: CASRLGQSNQPQLF.

The table lists this clonotype with a few counts. The gene calls are TRBV28 and TRBJ1-2, with 7 bases that match TRBD1. The V gene's germline CDR1 is MDHEN and CDR2 SYDVKM. Trimming took 4 bases from V and 5 from J; bases not matched to a gene: 10. The CDR3 consists of 15 residues. The CDR3 region is CASSSPRGEPYGYTF. CDR3 in DNA: TGTGCCAGCAGTTCTCCCAGGGGGGAGCCTTATGGCTACACCTTC.

Concerning this clonotype: A much larger clone differs from this one at a single base, so this may be a read error. The chain is built from TRBV14 and TRBJ2-1; 7 nucleotides line up with TRBD2. The CDR3 is 16 residues long. Trimming took 4 bases from V and 3 from J; bases not matched to a gene: 9. Germline lookup yields CDR1 SGHDN and CDR2 FVKESK. CDR3 residues: CASSRRDYLLYNEQFF. CDR3 sequence (DNA): TGTGCCAGCAGCCGCCGGGACTACCTTCTCTACAATGAGCAGTTCTTC.

Notes on this clonotype: An end of the junction does not agree with germline; a read error may underlie this. The CDR3 DNA reads as TGTGCCAGCGGCTTAAACAGGGGGGGTTTCGATGGCTACACCTTC. As protein: CASGLNRGGFDGYTF. This rearrangement joins TRBV11-2 to TRBJ1-2; TRBD1 matches 8 bases. The CDR3 runs 15 residues. CDR1 is SGHAT, CDR2 FQNNGV, per germline. The full variable domain, rest sourced from reference TRBV11-2 and TRBJ1-2, is EAGVAQSPRYKIIEKRQSVAFWCNPISGHATLYWYQQILGQGPKLLIQFQNNGVVDDSQLPKDRFSAERLKGVDSTLKIQPAKLEDSAVYLCASGLNRGGFDGYTFGSGTRLTVV.